This passage covers 11 T cell receptor beta chains from one sample sequenced in a study of early T cells in non-severe SARS-CoV-2 infection. TCRdb re-called the 5' RACE reads through MiXCR, storing one row per CDR3 protein. The sample records 56,000 or so distinct CDR3 sequences, approximately 8.4% being singletons. Sample: whole blood. Receptor source: an adult who was a healthcare worker with PCR-confirmed SARS-CoV-2 infection or an uninfected control (not recorded which).

This clonotype was counted many times. The chain couples TRBV5-5 to TRBJ2-3, with a possible D match to TRBD1 (5 bases). CDR1 is SGHKS and CDR2 is YYEKEE in the germline V gene (reference sequence). V lost 5 bases to trimming and J lost 0 bases, with 16 bases between them. This CDR3 contains 16 residues. The CDR3 region has the DNA TGTGCCAGCAGTTTTGGTGGGGCGCCGAGCACAGATACGCAGTATTTT. It encodes CASSFGGAPSTDTQYF.

This clonotype was counted only a few times. The J gene is TRBJ2-5, the V gene TRBV3-1; 10 bases map to TRBD2. Germline V gene lookup returns CDR1 LGHDT and CDR2 YNNKEL (reference sequence). After removal of 0 bases from V and 5 bases from J, the junction contained 6 bases not matched to a gene. This CDR3 comprises 16 residues. CDR3 nucleotides: TGTGCCAGCAGCCAAGATTCTAGCGGGAGTGGGGAGACCCAGTACTTC. It yields the protein CASSQDSSGSGETQYF.

This clonotype was recorded a few times. The V gene is TRBV4-1, the J gene TRBJ2-3, with D possibly matching TRBD2 (5 bases). Deletions cut 3 bases from V and 6 bases from J, with 13 bases between. The CDR3 extends over 14 amino acids. Germline loops: CDR1 MGHRA, CDR2 YSYEKL. The CDR3 protein is CASSQATSADTQYF. The CDR3 DNA follows: TGCGCCAGCAGCCAGGCAACTAGTGCCGATACGCAGTATTTT.

This clonotype showed up just a few times. This rearrangement joins TRBV20-1 to TRBJ2-2, with a possible D match to TRBD1 (6 bases). The CDR3 covers 14 residues. V lost 3 bases, J lost 8 bases, and 16 bases lay in between. Germline V gene sequence: CDR1 DFQATT, CDR2 SNEGSKA (reference sequence). The CDR3 sequence: CSASPTQGGGELFF. CDR3 DNA: TGCAGTGCTAGCCCCACACAGGGTGGGGGGGAGCTGTTTTTT.

This clonotype came up many times. This chain links TRBV29-1 with TRBJ1-1; TRBD1 aligns across 9 bases. Germline CDR1 SQVTM, CDR2 ANQGSEA. This CDR3 has 13 amino acids. The V segment lost 6 bases and the J segment 5 bases; nucleotides outside the gene matches: 7. The CDR3 loop is CSVRQGGYTEAFF. Written as DNA, the CDR3 is TGCAGCGTCCGACAGGGGGGCTATACTGAAGCTTTCTTT. Filled out from reference TRBV29-1 and TRBJ1-1, the complete variable domain reads SAVISQKPSRDICQRGTSLTIQCQVDSQVTMMFWYRQQPGQSLTLIATANQGSEATYESGFVIDKFPISRPNLTFSTLTVSNMSPEDSSIYLCSVRQGGYTEAFFGQGTRLTVV.

This clonotype was seen a handful of times. V gene TRBV5-1 combines with J gene TRBJ2-3; D is possibly TRBD2 (5 bases). This CDR3 is built from 14 residues. V was pared by 0 bases and J by 3 bases, with 8 bases between. The germline CDR1 and CDR2 sequences are SGHRS and YFSETQ. CDR3 sequence reads: CASSLGRTTDTQYF. The CDR3 coding sequence is TGCGCCAGCAGCTTGGGCCGGACTACAGATACGCAGTATTTT.

In its sample, this clonotype was seen a few times. V gene TRBV10-3 combines with J gene TRBJ2-1; D could derive from TRBD1 or TRBD2 (6 bases each). V lost 6 bases, J lost 1 base, and 13 bases lay in between. The CDR3 has 15 amino acids. Per germline, CDR1 ENHRY and CDR2 SYGVKD. In DNA, the CDR3 is TGTGCCATCAGAGGAGGGGGTGGATCCTACAATGAGCAGTTCTTC. As protein: CAIRGGGGSYNEQFF.

The rearrangement links TRBV2 to TRBJ2-4; D might be TRBD2 (5 bases). The germline V and J ends were trimmed by 3 bases and 5 bases, with 5 bases remaining between them. Per the germline V gene, CDR1 is SNHLY and CDR2 is FYNNEI. CDR3 size: 12 residues. This CDR3 is CASSEEENIQYF. In DNA, the CDR3 is TGTGCCAGCAGTGAGGAGGAAAACATTCAGTACTTC. The entire variable domain, with the rest obtained from reference TRBV2 and TRBJ2-4, is as follows: EPEVTQTPSHQVTQMGQEVILRCVPISNHLYFYWYRQILGQKVEFLVSFYNNEISEKSEIFDDQFSVERPDGSNFTLKIRSTKLEDSAMYFCASSEEENIQYFGAGTRLSVL.

This clonotype has more than one count but fewer than ten. V usage is TRBV7-2 and J usage is TRBJ2-7; D gene ambiguous. The CDR3 length is 14 residues. V gave up 5 bases and J gave up 1 base, with 12 bases separating them. Germline CDR1 and CDR2: SGHTA and FQGNSA. The CDR3 loop is CASSPRSRSYEQYF. The DNA of the CDR3 is TGTGCCAGCAGCCCCCGGAGTAGGTCCTACGAGCAGTACTTC.

The V call is TRBV5-5, the J call TRBJ1-6; TRBD1 is a possible D gene (5 bases). Looked up from germline, CDR1 is SGHKS and CDR2 is YYEKEE (reference sequence). This CDR3 comprises 14 residues. Trimming left V 10 bases short and J 3 bases short, with 14 bases between. CDR3 loop: CASSGDFYNSPLHF. CDR3 DNA sequence: TGTGCCTCAAGTGGGGACTTCTATAATTCACCCCTCCACTTT.

This clonotype was counted a few times. This rearrangement joins TRBV9 to TRBJ2-5; 12 bases agree with TRBD2. Per germline, CDR1 SGDLS and CDR2 YYNGEE. The CDR3 is made up of 19 amino acids. V dropped 1 base and J dropped 5; count of bases not matched to a gene: 15. The CDR3 DNA sequence: TGTGCCAGCAGCGTATCTAGCGGGAGGGCCAGATATGGTGAGGAGACCCAGTACTTC. Amino acid sequence: CASSVSSGRARYGEETQYF.